This paragraph reports one T cell receptor (beta chain). Its matching antigen is unknown. The data were taken from a study of T cells in localized non-small cell lung cancer. Regarding the study as a whole: Detection in adjacent lung was observed for a median roughly 55 of the top 100 tumor clones. Uninvolved adjacent lung had the highest recorded T cell clonality, with tumor below it. As only one tumor region underwent sequencing, heterogeneity remains possible.

Clones were sequenced by immunoSEQ multiplex PCR, and TCRdb holds only the in-frame ones, with some missing. The table includes roughly 23,000 clones, 85% to 90% detected once. The sample was peripheral blood, taken before any cancer treatment. The receptor was derived from a male donor older than 55 with stage I lung adenocarcinoma.

CDR3 amino acids: CASSLDGNEQFF. The CDR3 bases are TGTGCCAGCAGCCTAGACGGCAATGAGCAGTTCTTC. This chain connects TRBV5-4 to TRBJ2-1; D gene unclear. Trimming left V 4 bases short and J 6 bases short, with 8 bases between. This CDR3 comprises 12 residues. The germline gives CDR1 SGHNT, CDR2 YYREEE (reference sequence).